Each of the 14 T cell receptor beta chains below was sequenced from the same sample in a study of T cells after yellow fever vaccination. TCRdb reprocessed the 5' RACE reads with MiXCR, giving one entry per CDR3 protein. The sample shows some 340,000 distinct CDR3 sequences, around 10% of them seen only once. This specimen consisted of CD4+ T cells sorted from PBMCs, obtained 45 days after the yellow fever booster vaccination. The receptor source for this set is a man between 18 and 35 years old who received the YFV17D yellow fever vaccine.

Comments on this clonotype: Just one base apart from a much larger clone, this may be a read error. The V gene is TRBV19, the J gene TRBJ2-5, with D possibly TRBD2 on 6 matching bases. This CDR3 has 13 amino acids. Germline lookup yields CDR1 LNHDA and CDR2 SQIVND (reference sequence). CDR3 amino acids: CARSIVSGGTQYF. For the CDR3, the DNA is TGTGCCAGGAGTATAGTTTCCGGGGGGACCCAGTACTTC.

The chain has TRBV6-6 and TRBJ2-5; a possible D gene is TRBD1 (5 bases). Trimming removed 6 bases from V and 2 bases from J, with 13 bases in between. CDR3 size: 14 residues. Germline lookup yields CDR1 MNHNY and CDR2 SVGAGI (reference sequence). The CDR3 DNA follows: TGTGCCAGCAGCCCATCCGACAGACAAGAGACCCAGTACTTC. Translated: CASSPSDRQETQYF.

This CDR3 reads CSVITTEYSNQPQHF. CDR3 bases: TGCAGTGTCATAACGACAGAATATAGCAATCAGCCCCAGCATTTT. The genes are TRBV20-1 and TRBJ1-5; tentatively, D is TRBD1 (5 bases). V shed 7 bases and J shed 0 bases, with 16 bases lying between them. CDR3 length: 15 residues. Germline CDR1 and CDR2: DFQATT and SNEGSKA (reference sequence).

This clonotype was seen ten or more times. CDR3 nucleotide sequence: TGTGCCAGCAGCGTAGGACCGGGGACAGATACGCAGTATTTT. The encoded protein is CASSVGPGTDTQYF. The chain couples TRBV9 to TRBJ2-3, with D perhaps TRBD2 (5 bases). Trimming took 0 bases from V and 3 from J, leaving 8 bases between them. Germline CDR1 is SGDLS and CDR2 is YYNGEE. The CDR3 is 14 amino acids.

This clonotype was counted between two and nine times. The chain combines TRBV12-3 or TRBV12-4 with TRBJ1-3; 7 bases line up with TRBD1. This CDR3 has 13 residues. After removal of 7 bases from V and 6 bases from J, the junction contained 6 bases not matched to a gene. CDR3 protein: CASTRGTANTIYF. For the CDR3, the DNA is TGTGCCAGCACCAGGGGGACAGCAAACACCATATATTTT.

The J gene is TRBJ2-3, the V gene TRBV4-2; D not resolved. This CDR3 region has 12 residues. Deletions cut 1 base from V and 5 bases from J, with 4 bases between. CDR1 is LGHNA and CDR2 is YNFKEQ in the germline V gene. CDR3 nucleotide sequence: TGTGCCAGCAGCCAAGCCGAAGATACGCAGTATTTT. This sequence encodes CASSQAEDTQYF.

In its sample, this clonotype was seen a few times. V usage is TRBV29-1 and J usage is TRBJ1-1, with a weak D call TRBD1 (6 bases). The CDR3 runs 12 residues. Germline CDR1 is SQVTM and CDR2 is ANQGSEA. Between the trimmed V and J ends, which lost 7 bases and 4 bases, there was a span of 13 bases. The CDR3 sequence is CSGFEGGTEAFF. The CDR3 coding sequence is TGCAGCGGATTTGAGGGGGGCACTGAAGCTTTCTTT.

This clonotype has a handful of counts. The chain couples TRBV14 to TRBJ1-1, with D perhaps TRBD1 (5 bases). Looked up from germline, CDR1 is SGHDN and CDR2 is FVKESK. The CDR3 runs to 14 residues. Deletions cut 2 bases from V and 2 bases from J, with 9 bases between. The CDR3 nucleotides are TGTGCCAGCAGCCAATGGGGGATTAACACTGAAGCTTTCTTT. Residues: CASSQWGINTEAFF.

This clonotype was seen more than once but under ten times. The chain carries TRBV19 and TRBJ1-2; TRBD1 might be the D (5 bases). Trimming took 5 bases from V and 4 from J, leaving 17 bases between them. The CDR3 loop spans 15 amino acids. Germline assignment: CDR1 LNHDA and CDR2 SQIVND (reference sequence). The CDR3 region has the DNA TGTGCCAGTAGTCGTGACAGCCTGGGTGGCTATGGCTACACCTTC. It yields the protein CASSRDSLGGYGYTF.

The chain joins TRBV7-6 to TRBJ1-1, with 12 bases matching TRBD1. The V gene end was trimmed by 5 bases and the J gene end by 3 bases; junction bases not matched to a gene: 13. The CDR3 is 18 residues long. From germline, CDR1 is SGHVS and CDR2 FNYEAQ. Written as DNA, the CDR3 is TGTGCCAGCAGCCAAACGTCAGGGACAGGGGGCGCGGACACTGAAGCTTTCTTT. Residues: CASSQTSGTGGADTEAFF.

V is TRBV9 and J is TRBJ1-5; TRBD1 matches at 7 bases. The CDR3 loop spans 15 amino acids. With V trimmed by 3 bases and J by 4 bases, 7 bases remained unmatched. Per germline, CDR1 SGDLS and CDR2 YYNGEE. The DNA for the CDR3 is TGTGCCAGCAGCGCCGAGGGACAGCCTAATCAGCCCCAGCATTTT. It specifies CASSAEGQPNQPQHF.

V gene TRBV18 combines with J gene TRBJ2-7; D gene unclear. The CDR3 spans 13 residues. Germline assignment: CDR1 KGHSH and CDR2 LQKENI. Trimming removed 4 bases at V and 2 bases at J, with 9 bases between. Written as DNA, the CDR3 is TGTGCCAGCTCACAAACGAGTCCCTACGAGCAGTACTTC. It is translated as CASSQTSPYEQYF.

The CDR3 region is CASSLQRGGGTDTQYF. The CDR3 bases are TGCGCCAGCAGCTTGCAGCGGGGGGGCGGCACAGATACGCAGTATTTT. This chain joins TRBV5-1 and TRBJ2-3; TRBD2 matches at 10 bases. In germline, CDR1 is SGHRS, CDR2 YFSETQ. This CDR3 is 16 amino acids long. The trim removed 1 base at V and 1 base at J, leaving 3 bases unmatched.

The V gene is TRBV19, the J gene TRBJ1-1; D gene ambiguous. The CDR3 spans 13 residues. Trimming took 7 bases from V and 7 from J, leaving 16 bases between them. Germline lookup yields CDR1 LNHDA and CDR2 SQIVND (reference sequence). The DNA for the CDR3 is TGTGCCAGTACTAATCCAATCCGGAGTGAAGCTTTCTTT. It translates to CASTNPIRSEAFF.